These T cell receptor beta chains were read from a single sample in a study of T cell changes during pregnancy in multiple sclerosis. Sequencing used immunoSEQ multiplex PCR; TCRdb keeps in-frame clones, though not all of them. The data show over 40,000 clones, with approximately 88% seen just once and roughly 4.9% held by the top ten. The sequencing here drew on peripheral blood, taken in the first trimester of pregnancy. These receptors were collected from a female donor in good health, enrolled as a control in a pregnancy study. CDR3s include the opening cysteine and the closing phenylalanine or tryptophan. The D gene is left open where the match is weak. Clone size is shown for a subset of rows, as once, few, many or a class of expanded clone.

j_call d_call clone_size v_call cdr3_aa cdr3_nt
TRBJ2-5 NA once TRBV6-1 CASSLLQETQYF TGTGCCAGCAGCTTACTCCAAGAGACCCAGTACTTC
TRBJ2-3 NA NA TRBV9 CASSEPLGGAVTDTQYF TGTGCCAGCAGCGAGCCCCTGGGGGGGGCGGTCACAGATACGCAGTATTTT
TRBJ1-5 NA NA TRBV7-2 CASSFRLRGPQHF TGTGCCAGCAGCTTCCGGCTTAGGGGGCCCCAGCATTTT
TRBJ1-6 NA NA TRBV5-4 CASSWDGSLSSYNSPLHF TGTGCCAGCAGCTGGGACGGGAGTTTAAGCTCCTATAATTCACCCCTCCACTTT
TRBJ2-3 NA NA TRBV5-6 CASSLWADDTQYF TGTGCCAGCAGCTTGTGGGCAGATGATACGCAGTATTTT
TRBJ1-5 TRBD1 NA TRBV5-1 CASSLGTGVENQPQHF TGCGCCAGCAGCTTGGGAACAGGGGTGGAAAATCAGCCCCAGCATTTT
TRBJ1-1 TRBD1 NA TRBV7-8 CASSADRGPRGEAFF TGTGCCAGCAGCGCGGACAGGGGGCCAAGGGGTGAAGCTTTCTTT
TRBJ2-7 TRBD2 NA TRBV27 CASSSLAGGPYEQYF TGTGCCAGCAGTTCTCTAGCGGGAGGGCCCTACGAGCAGTACTTC
TRBJ2-7 NA NA TRBV5-1 CASSSSGSSYEQYF TGCGCCAGCAGCTCTTCGGGTAGCTCCTACGAGCAGTACTTC
TRBJ2-1 NA NA TRBV7-3 CASSLGRNEQFF TGTGCCAGCAGCTTAGGCAGGAATGAGCAGTTCTTC